The clone carrying this TCR beta chain was counted a few times. Its antigen is not identified. V was shortened by 2 bases and J by 5 bases, with 17 bases between the two germline ends. This CDR3 comprises 16 residues. Per germline, CDR1 KGHSH and CDR2 LQKENI. What was sequenced were expressed TCRB transcripts, since all of the isolated RNA had been reverse transcribed. Some clones are missing from TCRdb's copy, which holds only in-frame ones; the method was immunoSEQ multiplex PCR. The table has 300,000 or so clones, roughly 13% seen once. The data stem from a study of beta chain features in type 1 diabetes. Study results and limitations: Type 1 diabetes patients had moderately but significantly shorter TCRB CDR3s in all four CD4+ subsets.

The rearrangement joins TRBV18 to TRBJ2-3, with D tentatively TRBD2 (7 bases). Sequenced input: naive CD4+ T cells from blood. The sequence derives from a woman between 18 and 29 years old with type 1 diabetes. The CDR3 loop is CASSPRQAGAGDTQYF. CDR3 DNA: TGTGCCAGCTCACCAAGACAGGCGGGAGCGGGAGATACGCAGTATTTT.